One sample yielded the 23 T cell receptor beta chains listed below, sequenced in a study of cytomegalovirus exposure and HLA in healthy donors. The PCR ran on 60 Vbeta and 13 Jbeta primers. Sequencing was performed with immunoSEQ multiplex PCR; in TCRdb, only in-frame clones are kept and a portion is missing. The table shows 100,000 to 120,000 clones, with about 73% occurring only once. The sequencing input was PBMCs. The receptors shown here come from a woman in her twenties or thirties in good health and CMV-seronegative.

The rearrangement joins TRBV10-3 to TRBJ1-3, with 8 bases aligning to TRBD1. The CDR3 sequence is 14 residues long. Germline CDR1 and CDR2: ENHRY and SYGVKD. Trimming cost V 6 bases and J 7 bases; bases outside gene matches: 8. The DNA for the CDR3 is TGTGCCATCAGGGGGACAGGACAAAGGAACACCATATATTTT. It specifies CAIRGTGQRNTIYF.

CDR3: CASSEALGTGVNQPQHF. The CDR3 DNA reads as TGTGCCAGCAGTGAGGCCTTGGGAACAGGGGTCAATCAGCCCCAGCATTTT. The V and J genes are TRBV2 and TRBJ1-5; TRBD1 agrees at 7 bases. V gave up 3 bases and J gave up 3 bases; unmatched junction bases: 11. Germline V gene data show CDR1 as SNHLY and CDR2 as FYNNEI. The CDR3 runs to 17 residues. Complete variable domain (other parts from reference TRBV2 and TRBJ1-5): EPEVTQTPSHQVTQMGQEVILRCVPISNHLYFYWYRQILGQKVEFLVSFYNNEISEKSEIFDDQFSVERPDGSNFTLKIRSTKLEDSAMYFCASSEALGTGVNQPQHFGDGTRLSIL.

The sample holds a few counts of this clone. This chain joins TRBV28 and TRBJ2-5; D is perhaps TRBD2 (6 bases). This CDR3 region has 14 residues. The germline V gene encodes CDR1 MDHEN and CDR2 SYDVKM. The V end was cut by 3 bases, the J end by 5 bases, with 13 bases between. This CDR3 is CASSFRGDSETQYF. The CDR3 region has the DNA TGTGCCAGCAGTTTTCGCGGGGACTCGGAGACCCAGTACTTC.

V is TRBV5-8 and J is TRBJ2-5; TRBD2 matches 8 bases. V lost 4 bases, J lost 9 bases, and 8 bases stayed unmatched. Germline assignment: CDR1 SGHTS and CDR2 YDEGEE. The CDR3 contains 13 residues. The CDR3 DNA is TGTGCCAGCAGCCGCGGACTAGCACAGGCCCAGTACTTC. Encoded protein: CASSRGLAQAQYF. Together with reference TRBV5-8 and TRBJ2-5, the CDR3 gives the full variable domain: EAGVTQSPTHLIKTRGQQATLRCSPISGHTSVYWYQQALGLGLQFLLWYDEGEERNRGNFPPRFSGRQFPNYSSELNVNALELEDSALYLCASSRGLAQAQYFGPGTRLLVL.

The chain links TRBV2 to TRBJ1-2; tentatively, D is TRBD1 (6 bases). This CDR3 region has 13 residues. Trimming pared 4 bases from V and 4 bases from J, leaving 10 bases between. Germline V gene data show CDR1 as SNHLY and CDR2 as FYNNEI. CDR3 DNA sequence: TGTGCCAGCAGTGTCGGACAGCTCTATGGCTACACCTTC. Encoded protein: CASSVGQLYGYTF.

The rearrangement uses TRBV30 and TRBJ2-1; no reliable D call. Per the germline V gene, CDR1 is GTSNPN and CDR2 is SVGIG (reference sequence). With 0 bases removed from V and 5 bases from J, the gap between germline ends came to 5 bases. The CDR3 contains 12 residues. The CDR3 spells CAWSVVDNEQFF. The CDR3 region has the DNA TGTGCCTGGAGTGTCGTCGACAATGAGCAGTTCTTC.

The chain links TRBV5-4 to TRBJ1-1; 9 nucleotides align to TRBD1. J gave up 2 bases and V 4 bases, and 3 bases lay outside the gene matches. The CDR3 covers 14 residues. Germline lookup yields CDR1 SGHNT and CDR2 YYREEE (reference sequence). The chain's CDR3 is CASSRDRANTEAFF. In DNA form, the CDR3 reads TGTGCCAGCAGCCGGGACAGGGCAAACACTGAAGCTTTCTTT.

This clone was detected once. The chain combines TRBV7-9 with TRBJ2-1; D is perhaps TRBD2 (6 bases). Germline assignment: CDR1 SEHNR and CDR2 FQNEAQ (reference sequence). There are 16 residues in the CDR3. With 3 bases removed from V and 6 bases from J, the gap between germline ends came to 18 bases. The CDR3 DNA follows: TGTGCCAGCAGCTTTAGGAGGGTAATGGAAGTCAATGAGCAGTTCTTC. Its translation is CASSFRRVMEVNEQFF.

This chain connects TRBV6-4 to TRBJ2-7; 10 positions match TRBD1. Germline V gene sequence: CDR1 MRHNA, CDR2 SNTAGT. The CDR3 spans 14 residues. Unmatched junction bases numbered 7, after V lost 6 bases and J lost 5 bases. The CDR3 coding sequence is TGTGCCAGCAGGCCAGGGACAGGGGCCCACGAGCAGTACTTC. Translated: CASRPGTGAHEQYF.

The chain recombines TRBV5-4 with TRBJ2-2, with 8 positions matching TRBD1. The germline CDR1 and CDR2 sequences are SGHNT and YYREEE (reference sequence). CDR3 length equals 15 residues. V trimming: 2 bases; J trimming: 4 bases; junction bases outside the gene matches: 4. The CDR3 protein is CASSFGTGPTGELFF. CDR3 DNA: TGTGCCAGCAGCTTTGGGACAGGCCCCACCGGGGAGCTGTTTTTT.

The chain recombines TRBV6-4 with TRBJ2-1; D gene uncertain. CDR1 and CDR2 (germline): MRHNA, SNTAGT. The length of the CDR3 is 14 residues. With 0 bases removed from V and 3 bases from J, the gap between germline ends came to 6 bases. The CDR3: CASSDSPGYNEQFF. CDR3 nucleotides: TGTGCCAGCAGTGACTCTCCAGGCTACAATGAGCAGTTCTTC.

The rearrangement joins TRBV5-8 to TRBJ2-7; TRBD1 matches at 10 bases. This CDR3 has 15 residues. In germline, CDR1 is SGHTS, CDR2 YDEGEE. With V trimmed by 5 bases and J by 5 bases, 10 bases remained unmatched. CDR3 loop: CASSFRGQGFNEQYF. The CDR3 DNA sequence: TGTGCCAGCAGTTTCAGGGGACAGGGGTTTAACGAGCAGTACTTC. Based on the CDR3 plus reference TRBV5-8 and TRBJ2-7, the full variable domain is EAGVTQSPTHLIKTRGQQATLRCSPISGHTSVYWYQQALGLGLQFLLWYDEGEERNRGNFPPRFSGRQFPNYSSELNVNALELEDSALYLCASSFRGQGFNEQYFGPGTRLTVT.

The rearrangement links TRBV28 to TRBJ1-2; TRBD1 matches 7 bases. V trimming: 2 bases; J trimming: 0 bases; junction bases outside the gene matches: 6. The germline CDR1 and CDR2 sequences are MDHEN and SYDVKM. CDR3 length equals 16 residues. CDR3 in amino acids: CASSLPRQGTNYGYTF. Here the CDR3 DNA reads TGTGCCAGCAGTTTACCGAGACAGGGTACTAACTATGGCTACACCTTC.

This clone has only one observation. The rearrangement uses TRBV30 and TRBJ1-6; a weak D match, TRBD1 (5 bases). The length of the CDR3 is 13 residues. Germline V gene lookup returns CDR1 GTSNPN and CDR2 SVGIG (reference sequence). V gave up 2 bases and J gave up 9 bases, with 11 bases separating them. CDR3 amino acids: CAWSPQGVSPLHF. CDR3 DNA: TGTGCCTGGAGTCCGCAGGGTGTTTCACCCCTCCACTTT.

This clone has more than one count but fewer than ten. The chain combines TRBV4-3 with TRBJ1-1; D perhaps matches TRBD1 (5 bases). CDR3 length: 14 residues. With 0 bases removed from V and 7 bases from J, the gap between germline ends came to 12 bases. Per germline, CDR1 LGHNA and CDR2 YSLEER. The DNA of the CDR3 is TGCGCCAGCAGCCAAGATATGAAACAGGATGAAGCTTTCTTT. Protein: CASSQDMKQDEAFF.

The rearrangement uses TRBV6-6 and TRBJ1-2, with 7 nucleotides matching TRBD1. CDR1 MNHNY and CDR2 SVGAGI come from the germline V gene (reference sequence). The CDR3 has 14 residues. J lost 7 bases, V lost 4 bases, and 9 bases had no gene match. The CDR3 is CASSSDRVPFGYTF. The CDR3, as DNA: TGTGCCAGCAGTTCCGACAGGGTGCCTTTTGGCTACACCTTC.

The rearrangement uses TRBV20-1 and TRBJ2-7; unclear D gene. The CDR3 spans 11 residues. The germline V gene encodes CDR1 DFQATT and CDR2 SNEGSKA (reference sequence). Deletions cut 2 bases from V and 9 bases from J, with 11 bases between. The CDR3 sequence: CSARSPSLQYF. The CDR3 bases are TGCAGTGCTAGATCCCCTAGTCTGCAGTACTTC.

This clone was detected only once. V is TRBV11-2 and J is TRBJ2-7; 10 bases match TRBD1. Looked up from germline, CDR1 is SGHAT and CDR2 is FQNNGV. Germline trimming cut 1 base from V and 5 bases from J; bases unmatched to any gene: 5. This CDR3 has 15 amino acids. This CDR3 reads CASSLVRDRGHEQYF. CDR3 DNA: TGTGCCAGCAGCTTAGTCCGGGACAGGGGCCACGAGCAGTACTTC.

This chain connects TRBV6-6 to TRBJ2-1; 10 nucleotides line up with TRBD2. Germline V CDR1 and CDR2: MNHNY, SVGAGI (reference sequence). The CDR3 totals 15 residues. V was clipped by 2 bases and J by 8 bases; unmatched bases: 6. The CDR3 DNA is TGTGCCAGCAGTTACCAGCGGGGGGGCAGGGATGAGCAGTTCTTC. This sequence encodes CASSYQRGGRDEQFF.

The chain links TRBV7-2 to TRBJ2-1; 7 positions match TRBD1. Germline V gene sequence: CDR1 SGHTA, CDR2 FQGNSA. The CDR3 extends over 15 amino acids. V lost 8 bases and J lost 4; bases outside the gene matches: 11. CDR3 nucleotide sequence: TGTGCCAGCCGCCTGACCGGGACAGAGTACAATGAGCAGTTCTTC. This codes for CASRLTGTEYNEQFF.

With regard to this clone: Other nucleotide sequences from this sample produce the same CDR3. V usage is TRBV19 and J usage is TRBJ2-7; 8 positions agree with TRBD1. The germline V gene encodes CDR1 LNHDA and CDR2 SQIVND (reference sequence). This CDR3 has 15 residues. V was pared by 5 bases and J by 2 bases, with 8 bases of the junction left unmatched. Written as DNA, the CDR3 is TGTGCCAGTAGTTCCGGGACAGGCCAGACCTACGAGCAGTACTTC. This encodes CASSSGTGQTYEQYF. Supplemented by reference TRBV19 and TRBJ2-7, the full variable domain reads DGGITQSPKYLFRKEGQNVTLSCEQNLNHDAMYWYRQDPGQGLRLIYYSQIVNDFQKGDIAEGYSVSREKKESFPLTVTSAQKNPTAFYLCASSSGTGQTYEQYFGPGTRLTVT.

This clone turned up a few times. This rearrangement joins TRBV7-3 to TRBJ2-1; D gene ambiguous. CDR1 is SGHTA and CDR2 is FQGTGA in the germline V gene. This CDR3 has 15 residues. V was pared by 5 bases and J by 0 bases, with 11 bases between. The CDR3: CASSLGPSSYNEQFF. Here the CDR3 DNA reads TGTGCCAGCAGCCTGGGCCCGAGCTCCTACAATGAGCAGTTCTTC. The full variable domain, in which reference TRBV7-3 and TRBJ2-1 provide the parts outside the CDR3, is GAGVSQTPSNKVTEKGKYVELRCDPISGHTALYWYRQSLGQGPEFLIYFQGTGAADDSGLPNDRFFAVRPEGSVSTLKIQRTERGDSAVYLCASSLGPSSYNEQFFGPGTRLTVL.

This clone was seen a handful of times. The V gene is TRBV27, the J gene TRBJ1-1; 8 nucleotides agree with TRBD1. This CDR3 region has 15 residues. V lost 4 bases, J lost 4 bases, and 8 bases stayed unmatched. Germline assignment: CDR1 MNHEY and CDR2 SMNVEV (reference sequence). The CDR3 here is CASSSFRTGSTEAFF. For the CDR3, the DNA is TGTGCCAGCAGTTCCTTCCGGACAGGGAGCACTGAAGCTTTCTTT.